This T cell receptor beta chain was recovered during a study of blood T cell repertoires in COVID-19. Study overall: The cDNA or gDNA used as material had been derived from T cells, B-cell-depleted T cells, or PBMCs.

In the study's own analysis: Amplification from reference gene primers served as the basis for estimated nucleated cell counts. TCRdb's copy holds only in-frame clones and misses some; the assay was immunoSEQ multiplex PCR. The V and J calls and the clone size are those of that table, but D and trimming were determined from the DNA. The sample includes 410,000 or so clones, 75% to 90% of them seen just once. Germline V CDR1 and CDR2: MNHEY, SMNVEV (reference sequence). This CDR3 has 15 amino acids. Trimming stripped 5 bases from V and 3 bases from J, with 14 bases between. Seattle participants joined during active infection and were tracked over time.

The receptor's source is a woman aged 35 to 49 with COVID-19, enrolled during active disease. This chain uses TRBV27 with TRBJ2-1; the D gene is possibly TRBD1 (6 bases). The specimen sequenced was peripheral blood. This CDR3 reads CASSLIDRFYNEQFF. The CDR3 DNA is TGTGCCAGCAGTCTTATAGACAGGTTCTACAATGAGCAGTTCTTC.